This passage covers 25 T cell receptor beta chains from one sample sequenced in a study of vaccination and CD4 T cells after COVID-19. Sequenced with the Oncomine TCR Beta short-read assay was DNA taken from cultured CD4+ T cells. TCRdb analysed the PCR reads with MiXCR anew, one entry per CDR3 protein. The table has 6,000 to 8,000 distinct CDR3 sequences, approximately 70% seen once. No cognate antigen is known for these TCRs. Treatment in this sample: roughly 10-day PBMC culture with coronavirus spike peptide pools or control peptides (ViraFEST assay). This sample comprised cultured CD4+ T cells from blood, obtained after SARS-CoV-2 vaccination. Receptors originate from a human donor with COVID-19.

V gene TRBV1 combines with J gene TRBJ1-1; the DNA was not used to check the table's D call, TRBD1. TRBV1 has pseudogene status. This CDR3 is built from 14 residues. CDR3 sequence: CTSSQAQGNTEAFF. Written as DNA, the CDR3 is TGCACCAGCAGCCAAGCGCAGGGGAATACTGAAGCTTTCTTT.

This clonotype was seen a handful of times. The J gene is TRBJ2-3, the V gene TRBV7-9; the D is unclear. Germline V gene lookup returns CDR1 SEHNR and CDR2 FQNEAQ (reference sequence). The CDR3 has 12 residues. The germline V and J ends were trimmed by 6 bases and 0 bases, with 4 bases remaining between them. CDR3 sequence reads: CASRGSTDTQYF. The DNA for the CDR3 is TGTGCCAGCAGGGGTAGCACAGATACGCAGTATTTT.

This clonotype came up a few times. The chain couples TRBV27 to TRBJ2-7; 7 nucleotides line up with TRBD1. The CDR3 loop spans 16 amino acids. The germline CDR1 and CDR2 sequences are MNHEY and SMNVEV (reference sequence). With V trimmed by 2 bases and J by 3 bases, 10 bases remained unmatched. CDR3 DNA sequence: TGTGCCAGCAGTTTAGCCCCCGGGACAGCCGTCTACGAGCAGTACTTC. Translation gives CASSLAPGTAVYEQYF.

This clonotype has more than one count but fewer than ten. The V gene is TRBV27, the J gene TRBJ1-5, with 10 nucleotides matching TRBD1. The ends lost 6 bases at V and 7 bases at J; junction bases unmatched: 12. The germline V gene has CDR1 MNHEY and CDR2 SMNVEV (reference sequence). This CDR3 spans 16 amino acids. The CDR3 nucleotides read TGTGCCAGCAGCCCGGGTGAGGGACAGGGGTGGCAGCCCCAGCATTTT. Its translation: CASSPGEGQGWQPQHF.

This clonotype was seen a few times. The rearrangement uses TRBV24-1 and TRBJ1-6; D remains ambiguous. Trimming left V 6 bases short and J 9 bases short, with 11 bases between. CDR1 is KGHDR, CDR2 SFDVKD, per germline. The CDR3 contains 13 residues. CDR3: CATSLRESSPLHF. The CDR3 bases are TGTGCCACCAGTTTGCGGGAATCTTCACCCCTCCACTTT.

V gene TRBV5-1 combines with J gene TRBJ1-6; 8 nucleotides match TRBD1. Germline V gives CDR1 SGHRS, CDR2 YFSETQ. The V segment lost 2 bases and the J segment 7 bases; nucleotides outside the gene matches: 2. This CDR3 has 14 amino acids. The CDR3 bases are TGCGCCAGCAGCTTACAGGGGGAGAATTCACCCCTCCACTTT. This gives the protein CASSLQGENSPLHF.

The chain carries TRBV11-3 and TRBJ2-7; 9 bases map to TRBD2. The germline CDR1 and CDR2 sequences are SGHNT and YENEEA. The V gene end was trimmed by 0 bases and the J gene end by 6 bases; junction bases not matched to a gene: 12. There are 17 residues in the CDR3. The CDR3, as DNA: TGTGCCAGCAGCTTAGATCTTGGCGGGGGGGCTTCGGGCGAGCAGTACTTC. Translating it yields CASSLDLGGGASGEQYF.

The rearrangement joins TRBV24-1 to TRBJ2-2; D gene uncertain. Germline V CDR1 and CDR2: KGHDR, SFDVKD. The CDR3 runs to 16 residues. V dropped 4 bases and J dropped 3 bases, with 14 bases sitting between them. This CDR3 reads CATSDPLRYDTGELFF. The CDR3 region has the DNA TGTGCCACCAGTGACCCCCTGCGATACGACACCGGGGAGCTGTTTTTT.

The chain uses TRBV6-1 and TRBJ2-1; D is unclear. CDR1 and CDR2 from the germline V gene are MNHNS and SASEGT. This CDR3 comprises 11 residues. V was shortened by 5 bases and J by 6 bases, with 5 bases between the two germline ends. CDR3 sequence: CASSTTNEQFF. CDR3 nucleotides: TGTGCCAGCAGTACAACCAATGAGCAGTTCTTC.

V is TRBV11-1 and J is TRBJ2-3; D is unclear. The V end lost 0 bases, the J end lost 6 bases, and 7 bases lay between the germline ends. The CDR3 contains 13 residues. CDR1 is SGHAT, CDR2 FQDESV, per germline (reference sequence). The CDR3 spells CASSLAPRDTQYF. The CDR3 region has the DNA TGTGCCAGCAGCTTAGCGCCAAGGGATACGCAGTATTTT. Complete variable domain (other parts from reference TRBV11-1 and TRBJ2-3): EAEVAQSPRYKITEKSQAVAFWCDPISGHATLYWYRQILGQGPELLVQFQDESVVDDSQLPKDRFSAERLKGVDSTLKIQPAELGDSAMYLCASSLAPRDTQYFGPGTRLTVL.

The J gene is TRBJ2-5, the V gene TRBV20-1; D gene unclear. The ends were cut back, 5 bases at V and 1 base at J, with 11 bases in the middle. This CDR3 comprises 13 residues. Germline V gene lookup returns CDR1 DFQATT and CDR2 SNEGSKA (reference sequence). This chain's CDR3 is CSAGRAAQETQYF. CDR3 sequence (DNA): TGCAGTGCTGGACGGGCTGCCCAAGAGACCCAGTACTTC.

CDR3 protein: CASSQIRQGRETQYF. CDR3 bases: TGCGCCAGCAGCCAAATCCGACAGGGAAGGGAGACCCAGTACTTC. The chain joins TRBV4-1 to TRBJ2-5; TRBD1 matches 7 bases. The V gene end was trimmed by 2 bases and the J gene end by 5 bases; junction bases not matched to a gene: 8. Germline V gene sequence: CDR1 MGHRA, CDR2 YSYEKL. The CDR3 totals 15 residues.

This rearrangement joins TRBV6-2 or TRBV6-3 to TRBJ2-5; TRBD1 is a possible D gene (6 bases). The CDR3 loop spans 15 amino acids. Germline CDR1 MNHEY, CDR2 SVGEGT. V was shortened by 6 bases and J by 0 bases, with 14 bases between the two germline ends. CDR3: CASRERTVDQETQYF. In DNA, the CDR3 is TGTGCCAGCAGAGAGCGGACAGTTGACCAAGAGACCCAGTACTTC.

This clonotype appeared once. The genes are TRBV28 and TRBJ1-1; D might be TRBD1 (6 bases). CDR3 length: 14 residues. CDR1 and CDR2 from the germline V gene are MDHEN and SYDVKM. The germline V and J ends were trimmed by 4 bases and 7 bases, with 16 bases remaining between them. For the CDR3, the DNA is TGTGCCAGCAGTTCGCCGGGGGCGAGGGGTGAAGCTTTCTTT. Encoded protein: CASSSPGARGEAFF. Combining the CDR3 with reference TRBV28 and TRBJ1-1 gives the whole variable domain DVKVTQSSRYLVKRTGEKVFLECVQDMDHENMFWYRQDPGLGLRLIYFSYDVKMKEKGDIPEGYSVSREKKERFSLILESASTNQTSMYLCASSSPGARGEAFFGQGTRLTVV.

This clonotype was seen only once. V is TRBV4-1 and J is TRBJ2-3; unclear D gene. The ends were cut back, 1 base at V and 0 bases at J, with 11 bases in the middle. Germline lookup yields CDR1 MGHRA and CDR2 YSYEKL. This CDR3 is 16 amino acids long. DNA of the CDR3: TGCGCCAGCAGCCAAGCTCCACCCGGTAGCACAGATACGCAGTATTTT. It codes for CASSQAPPGSTDTQYF.

The chain couples TRBV20-1 to TRBJ1-1; D may be TRBD1 (5 bases). The CDR3 spans 11 residues. The germline CDR1 and CDR2 sequences are DFQATT and SNEGSKA (reference sequence). V lost 0 bases and J lost 10, with 9 bases in between. The CDR3 nucleotides read TGCAGTGCTAGAGATAACCAGGGAGCTTTCTTT. It encodes CSARDNQGAFF.

The V and J genes are TRBV30 and TRBJ1-5; the D gene is possibly TRBD1 (5 bases). Trimming took off 4 bases at V and 1 base at J, with 8 bases between the two ends. CDR3 length: 13 residues. Germline CDR1 reads GTSNPN; CDR2 reads SVGIG (reference sequence). The CDR3 protein is CAWTRDSNQPQHF. CDR3 nucleotides: TGTGCCTGGACCCGGGACAGCAATCAGCCCCAGCATTTT.

This clonotype showed up just a few times. V usage is TRBV27 and J usage is TRBJ2-5, with TRBD1 as a possible D gene (6 bases). The germline V gene has CDR1 MNHEY and CDR2 SMNVEV (reference sequence). The CDR3 is 15 amino acids. V was pared by 3 bases and J by 4 bases, with 15 bases between. Written as DNA, the CDR3 is TGTGCCAGCAGTTTTAGCCAGGGGATTCGAGAGACCCAGTACTTC. Its translation: CASSFSQGIRETQYF.

The count of this clonotype is one. V usage is TRBV5-8 and J usage is TRBJ2-7; 9 positions agree with TRBD1. The CDR3 covers 13 residues. CDR1 is SGHTS, CDR2 YDEGEE, per germline. With 4 bases clipped from V and 4 bases from J, the junction kept 3 bases outside the gene matches. CDR3 nucleotides: TGTGCCAGCAGCCGGACAGGGGCTTACGAGCAGTACTTC. Translating gives CASSRTGAYEQYF.

This chain links TRBV20-1 with TRBJ1-1; TRBD1 aligns across 7 bases. The CDR3 runs to 13 residues. J was trimmed by 11 bases and V by 0 bases; bases with no gene match: 9. CDR1 and CDR2 from the germline V gene are DFQATT and SNEGSKA (reference sequence). CDR3 in DNA: TGCAGTGCTAGAGACAGGGGGGGAACGATGGCTTTCTTT. Residues: CSARDRGGTMAFF.

The chain employs TRBV10-2 and TRBJ2-3, with 8 positions matching TRBD2. The germline V gene encodes CDR1 WSHSY and CDR2 SAAADI. Germline trimming cut 8 bases from V and 2 bases from J; bases unmatched to any gene: 3. CDR3 length: 13 residues. The CDR3 spells CASRAGVTDTQYF. CDR3 sequence (DNA): TGCGCCAGCCGAGCGGGGGTCACAGATACGCAGTATTTT.

The V call is TRBV15, the J call TRBJ2-7; TRBD2 matches at 9 bases. The CDR3 runs 16 residues. The junction had 10 bases not matched to a gene; V was cut back by 5 bases and J by 2 bases. Germline loops: CDR1 LNHNV, CDR2 YYDKDF (reference sequence). The CDR3 DNA reads as TGTGCCACCAGCTCCGGGTTAGCGGGGGCGCCCTACGAGCAGTACTTC. It codes for CATSSGLAGAPYEQYF.

The chain combines TRBV30 with TRBJ2-1; D may match TRBD1 or TRBD2 (6 bases each). CDR1 GTSNPN and CDR2 SVGIG come from the germline V gene (reference sequence). V was trimmed by 3 bases and J by 9 bases, leaving 12 bases between them. The CDR3 totals 12 residues. Here the CDR3 reads CAWSPGAGEQFF. In DNA, the CDR3 is TGTGCCTGGAGCCCGGGGGCGGGTGAGCAGTTCTTC.

This clonotype appeared a few times. The chain joins TRBV27 to TRBJ2-7; 7 nucleotides agree with TRBD1. Per the germline V gene, CDR1 is MNHEY and CDR2 is SMNVEV (reference sequence). After removal of 4 bases from V and 0 bases from J, the junction contained 0 bases not matched to a gene. The CDR3 extends over 13 amino acids. The CDR3 here is CASSWDSSYEQYF. DNA of the CDR3: TGTGCCAGCAGTTGGGACAGCTCCTACGAGCAGTACTTC.

The chain carries TRBV7-9 and TRBJ1-5; possible D gene TRBD1, 5 bases. The CDR3 sequence is 14 residues long. The germline CDR1 and CDR2 sequences are SEHNR and FQNEAQ (reference sequence). V was shortened by 1 base and J by 7 bases, with 11 bases between the two germline ends. The CDR3 DNA reads as TGTGCCAGCAGCTTAGATGGGGGGGAACAGCCCCAGCATTTT. Encoded protein: CASSLDGGEQPQHF. Full variable domain (remainder filled in from reference TRBV7-9 and TRBJ1-5): DTGVSQNPRHKITKRGQNVTFRCDPISEHNRLYWYRQTLGQGPEFLTYFQNEAQLEKSRLLSDRFSAERPKGSFSTLEIQRTEQGDSAMYLCASSLDGGEQPQHFGDGTRLSIL.